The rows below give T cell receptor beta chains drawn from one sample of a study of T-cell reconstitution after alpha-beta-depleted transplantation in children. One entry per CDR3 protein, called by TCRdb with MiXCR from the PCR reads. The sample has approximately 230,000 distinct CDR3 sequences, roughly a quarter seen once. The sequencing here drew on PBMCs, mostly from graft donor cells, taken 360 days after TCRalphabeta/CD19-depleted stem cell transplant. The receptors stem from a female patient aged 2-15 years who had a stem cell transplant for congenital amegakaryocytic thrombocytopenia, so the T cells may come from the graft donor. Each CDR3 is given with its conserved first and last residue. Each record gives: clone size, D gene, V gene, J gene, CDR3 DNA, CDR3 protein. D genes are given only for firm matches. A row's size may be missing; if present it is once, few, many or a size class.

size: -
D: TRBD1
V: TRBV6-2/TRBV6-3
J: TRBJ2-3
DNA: TGTGCCAGCAGTTACTGGGACAGGGTCACAGATACGCAGTATTTT
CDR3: CASSYWDRVTDTQYF

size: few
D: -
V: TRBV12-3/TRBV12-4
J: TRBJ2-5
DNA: TGTGCCAGCGTACTAGGGGGCCAAGAGACCCAGTACTTC
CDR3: CASVLGGQETQYF

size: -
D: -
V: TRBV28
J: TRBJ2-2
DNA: TGTGCCAGCAGTTTATTCCTGGGTGGCGTATTCGGGGAGCTGTTTTTT
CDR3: CASSLFLGGVFGELFF

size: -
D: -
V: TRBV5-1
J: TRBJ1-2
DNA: TGCGCCAGCAGCTTGGAGACAGACTATGGCTACACCTTC
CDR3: CASSLETDYGYTF

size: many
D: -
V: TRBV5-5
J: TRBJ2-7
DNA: TGTGCCAGCAGCTACCAGAGCTCCTACGAGCAGTACTTC
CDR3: CASSYQSSYEQYF

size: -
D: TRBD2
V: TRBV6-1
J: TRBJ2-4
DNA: TGTGCCAGCAGTCCCGGACTAGCGGAACCCCCTCTAGCCAAAAACATTCAGTACTTC
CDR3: CASSPGLAEPPLAKNIQYF

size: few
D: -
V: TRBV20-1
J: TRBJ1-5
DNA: TGCAGTGCTAGCCGCCCGGGGGCTAGGGAGCCCCAGCATTTT
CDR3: CSASRPGAREPQHF

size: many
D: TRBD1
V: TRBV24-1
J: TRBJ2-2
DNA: TGTGCCACCAGTGATTCTTTGCAGGGGGCGATCAGCACCGGGGAGCTGTTTTTT
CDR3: CATSDSLQGAISTGELFF

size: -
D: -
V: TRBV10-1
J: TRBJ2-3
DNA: TGCGCCAGCAGTGCCGGACTACAGGGGCTCACAGATACGCAGTATTTT
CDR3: CASSAGLQGLTDTQYF

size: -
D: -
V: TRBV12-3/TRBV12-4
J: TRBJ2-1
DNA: TGTGCCCGCAGTTTTGCGAGGTTGGCGCTAGCGAACTACAATGAGCAGTTCTTC
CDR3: CARSFARLALANYNEQFF

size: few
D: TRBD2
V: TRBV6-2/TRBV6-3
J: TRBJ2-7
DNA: TGTGCCAGCAGACGAGCGGGAGGCCATAAGTACTTC
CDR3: CASRRAGGHKYF

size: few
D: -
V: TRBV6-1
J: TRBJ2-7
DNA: TGTGCCAGCAGTCCCGTCGAGGCGAGCGCCAACTCCTACGAGCAGTACTTC
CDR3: CASSPVEASANSYEQYF

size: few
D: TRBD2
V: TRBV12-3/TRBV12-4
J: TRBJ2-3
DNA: TGTGCCAGCAGCAAGCGGGAATCCACAGATACGCAGTATTTT
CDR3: CASSKRESTDTQYF

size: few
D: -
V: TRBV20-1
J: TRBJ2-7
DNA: TGCAGTGCTAAAGGACCCTACTCCTACGAGCAGTACTTC
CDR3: CSAKGPYSYEQYF

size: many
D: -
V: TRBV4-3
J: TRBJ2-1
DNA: TGCGCCAGCAGCCAAGTGACCGGGGGTGAGCAGTTCTTC
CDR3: CASSQVTGGEQFF

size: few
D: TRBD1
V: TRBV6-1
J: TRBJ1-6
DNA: TGTGCCAGCAGAGGACAGGGGGCTCTTTCACCCCTCCACTTT
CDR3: CASRGQGALSPLHF

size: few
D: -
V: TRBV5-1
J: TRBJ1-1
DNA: TGCGCCAGCACCTGGGGAGACAGGATGAACACTGAAGCTTTCTTT
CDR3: CASTWGDRMNTEAFF